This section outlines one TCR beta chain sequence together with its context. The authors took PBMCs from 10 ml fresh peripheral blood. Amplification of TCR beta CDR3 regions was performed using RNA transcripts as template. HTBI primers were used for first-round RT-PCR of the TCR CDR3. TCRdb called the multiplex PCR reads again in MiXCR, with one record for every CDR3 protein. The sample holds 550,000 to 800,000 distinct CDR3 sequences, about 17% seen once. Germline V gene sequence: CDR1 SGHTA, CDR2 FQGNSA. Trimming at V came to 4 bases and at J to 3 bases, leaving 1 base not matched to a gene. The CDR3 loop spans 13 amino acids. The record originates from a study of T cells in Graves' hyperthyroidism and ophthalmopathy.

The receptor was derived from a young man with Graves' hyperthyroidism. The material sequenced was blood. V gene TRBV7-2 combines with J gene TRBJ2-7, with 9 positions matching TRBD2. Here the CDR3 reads CASSSSGDYEQYF. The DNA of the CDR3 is TGTGCCAGCAGCTCTAGCGGGGACTACGAGCAGTACTTC. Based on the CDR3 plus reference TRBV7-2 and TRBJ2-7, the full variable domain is GAGVSQSPSNKVTEKGKDVELRCDPISGHTALYWYRQSLGQGLEFLIYFQGNSAPDKSGLPSDRFSAERTGGSVSTLTIQRTQQEDSAVYLCASSSSGDYEQYFGPGTRLTVT.